The next 27 T cell receptor beta chains were all read from a single sample in a study of cytomegalovirus exposure and HLA in healthy donors. Here immunoSEQ multiplex PCR was the method, and the copy in TCRdb shows in-frame clones only, minus some. The profile shows 150,000 to 160,000 clones, around 88% of them singletons. Sequencing used PBMCs. The receptors stem from a man in his late teens or twenties in good health and CMV-seropositive.

The genes are TRBV18 and TRBJ1-4; D is unclear. Trimming shortened V by 5 bases and J by 8 bases, and 21 bases separated the two germline ends. CDR1 and CDR2 from the germline V gene are KGHSH and LQKENI. This CDR3 contains 16 residues. CDR3 amino acids: CASSGVDRRGYEKLFF. The CDR3 bases are TGTGCCAGCTCAGGAGTTGACCGGAGAGGATACGAAAAACTGTTTTTT.

CDR3 residues: CAIRREPDNEQFF. In nucleotides, the CDR3 is TGTGCCATCCGGAGGGAACCAGACAATGAGCAGTTCTTC. This chain connects TRBV7-9 to TRBJ2-1, with D possibly matching TRBD2 (6 bases). V lost 10 bases, J lost 5 bases, and 15 bases lay in between. The germline V gene has CDR1 SEHNR and CDR2 FQNEAQ (reference sequence). CDR3 length equals 13 residues.

This clone was observed a few times. The chain is built from TRBV9 and TRBJ2-7; 9 bases line up with TRBD1. This CDR3 contains 14 residues. Germline V lookup: CDR1 SGDLS, CDR2 YYNGEE. V was pared by 0 bases and J by 4 bases, with 2 bases of the junction left unmatched. For the CDR3, the DNA is TGTGCCAGCAGCGTAGCCGGGACAGGGTACGAGCAGTACTTC. Translated: CASSVAGTGYEQYF.

The V and J genes are TRBV19 and TRBJ2-6, with TRBD1 as a possible D gene (7 bases). With 6 bases removed from V and 2 bases from J, the gap between germline ends came to 14 bases. This CDR3 comprises 16 residues. Germline assignment: CDR1 LNHDA and CDR2 SQIVND (reference sequence). The CDR3 DNA sequence: TGTGCCAGTAGCCTCCAGGGGGGCCCTGGGGCCAACGTCCTGACTTTC. As protein: CASSLQGGPGANVLTF.

The chain combines TRBV5-1 with TRBJ1-3; D remains unclear. V was trimmed by 0 bases and J by 2 bases, leaving 12 bases between them. From germline, CDR1 is SGHRS and CDR2 YFSETQ. The CDR3 extends over 16 amino acids. In DNA, the CDR3 is TGCGCCAGCAGCTTGGGAGGGTTCGGAGCTGGAAACACCATATATTTT. This codes for CASSLGGFGAGNTIYF.

The V call is TRBV5-4, the J call TRBJ2-3; TRBD2 matches at 11 bases. V trimming: 4 bases; J trimming: 4 bases; junction bases outside the gene matches: 11. From germline, CDR1 is SGHNT and CDR2 YYREEE (reference sequence). This CDR3 is built from 17 residues. Here the CDR3 reads CASSPQLTSGAADTQYF. The CDR3 DNA reads as TGTGCCAGCAGCCCCCAGTTGACTAGCGGGGCTGCAGATACGCAGTATTTT.

The chain has TRBV9 and TRBJ1-1; D is possibly TRBD1 (6 bases). The V gene's germline CDR1 is SGDLS and CDR2 YYNGEE. The CDR3 spans 14 residues. V lost 1 base and J 7 bases, leaving 14 bases between the germline ends. The CDR3: CASSVQSLGGEAFF. CDR3 nucleotide sequence: TGTGCCAGCAGCGTACAATCCCTAGGGGGTGAAGCTTTCTTT. Full variable domain (rest looked up from reference TRBV9 and TRBJ1-1): DSGVTQTPKHLITATGQRVTLRCSPRSGDLSVYWYQQSLDQGLQFLIQYYNGEERAKGNILERFSAQQFPDLHSELNLSSLELGDSALYFCASSVQSLGGEAFFGQGTRLTVV.

V is TRBV18 and J is TRBJ1-2; 9 bases are a match to TRBD1. Per the germline V gene, CDR1 is KGHSH and CDR2 is LQKENI. This CDR3 has 15 amino acids. The junction had 7 bases not matched to a gene; V was cut back by 6 bases and J by 2 bases. CDR3 in amino acids: CASSAGTGLNYGYTF. CDR3 nucleotides: TGTGCCAGCTCCGCCGGGACAGGGCTAAACTATGGCTACACCTTC. The full variable domain, in which reference TRBV18 and TRBJ1-2 provide the parts outside the CDR3, is NAGVMQNPRHLVRRRGQEARLRCSPMKGHSHVYWYRQLPEEGLKFMVYLQKENIIDESGMPKERFSAEFPKEGPSILRIQQVVRGDSAAYFCASSAGTGLNYGYTFGSGTRLTVV.

The chain employs TRBV29-1 and TRBJ1-2, with TRBD1 as a possible D gene (5 bases). Trimming left V 4 bases short and J 4 bases short, with 13 bases between. Germline V gene sequence: CDR1 SQVTM, CDR2 ANQGSEA. This CDR3 spans 13 amino acids. The CDR3 region has the DNA TGCAGCGTTGTGGAAGGGGTTTCCTATGGCTACACCTTC. Protein sequence: CSVVEGVSYGYTF.

The chain uses TRBV29-1 and TRBJ2-3; TRBD2 matches at 10 bases. From germline, CDR1 is SQVTM and CDR2 ANQGSEA. The CDR3 sequence is 13 residues long. J was trimmed by 4 bases and V by 6 bases; bases with no gene match: 4. CDR3 region: CSVPSGSADTQYF. CDR3 nucleotides: TGCAGCGTCCCTAGCGGGAGCGCAGATACGCAGTATTTT.

This clone has more than one count but fewer than ten. CDR3 DNA: TGTGCCAGCAGCTCTCCGCGAGGGACTGAAGCTTTCTTT. This translates into CASSSPRGTEAFF. The chain couples TRBV7-9 to TRBJ1-1; no clear D. The CDR3 length is 13 residues. The germline V gene encodes CDR1 SEHNR and CDR2 FQNEAQ (reference sequence). Trimming left V 4 bases short and J 5 bases short, with 11 bases between.

This chain joins TRBV7-6 and TRBJ2-5; TRBD1 matches 7 bases. Germline V gene data show CDR1 as SGHVS and CDR2 as FNYEAQ. CDR3 size: 15 residues. V dropped 3 bases and J dropped 5; count of bases not matched to a gene: 9. The CDR3 loop reads CASSFGTVPSETQYF. CDR3 sequence (DNA): TGTGCCAGCAGCTTCGGGACAGTTCCTTCGGAGACCCAGTACTTC.

The chain joins TRBV5-4 to TRBJ2-2, with TRBD2 as a possible D gene (6 bases). The V end lost 4 bases, the J end lost 3 bases, and 16 bases lay between the germline ends. Per the germline V gene, CDR1 is SGHNT and CDR2 is YYREEE (reference sequence). This CDR3 spans 16 amino acids. The DNA for the CDR3 is TGTGCCAGCAGCCCCGGAAGCGGGCTCCACACCGGGGAGCTGTTTTTT. Translated: CASSPGSGLHTGELFF. Full variable domain (outside the CDR3, taken from reference TRBV5-4 and TRBJ2-2): ETGVTQSPTHLIKTRGQQVTLRCSSQSGHNTVSWYQQALGQGPQFIFQYYREEENGRGNFPPRFSGLQFPNYSSELNVNALELDDSALYLCASSPGSGLHTGELFFGEGSRLTVL.

CDR3 bases: TGTGCCAGCCAGAGGGGGAGCACAGATACGCAGTATTTT. This translates into CASQRGSTDTQYF. The rearrangement links TRBV27 to TRBJ2-3, with D perhaps matching TRBD1 (6 bases). The CDR3 covers 13 residues. V was cut by 8 bases and J by 0 bases, with 9 bases left in between. Germline V lookup: CDR1 MNHEY, CDR2 SMNVEV (reference sequence).

The chain uses TRBV25-1 and TRBJ2-1; D ambiguous. V lost 3 bases and J 9 bases, leaving 18 bases between the germline ends. There are 15 residues in the CDR3. CDR1 MGHDK and CDR2 SYGVNS come from the germline V gene. Written as DNA, the CDR3 is TGTGCCAGCAGTGATCTGAACCGGAGTAATGGTGAGCAGTTCTTC. Translated, it gives CASSDLNRSNGEQFF.

This chain uses TRBV18 with TRBJ2-1, with 7 bases aligning to TRBD2. CDR3 length equals 15 residues. The V gene's germline CDR1 is KGHSH and CDR2 LQKENI. V shed 11 bases and J 1 base; nucleotides not matched to a gene: 11. The CDR3 region has the DNA TGTGCCGCCAGAGCGGGAATGATGTCCTACAATGAGCAGTTCTTC. It yields the protein CAARAGMMSYNEQFF.

The chain combines TRBV19 with TRBJ1-2; possibly TRBD1 for D (5 bases). Germline CDR1 is LNHDA and CDR2 is SQIVND (reference sequence). The V end lost 0 bases, the J end lost 8 bases, and 16 bases lay between the germline ends. This CDR3 is 15 amino acids long. The CDR3 reads CASSIDRGGTGGYTF. The CDR3 DNA sequence: TGTGCCAGTAGTATAGATCGTGGAGGGACCGGGGGCTACACCTTC. The variable domain in full, with the rest retrieved from reference TRBV19 and TRBJ1-2, is DGGITQSPKYLFRKEGQNVTLSCEQNLNHDAMYWYRQDPGQGLRLIYYSQIVNDFQKGDIAEGYSVSREKKESFPLTVTSAQKNPTAFYLCASSIDRGGTGGYTFGSGTRLTVV.

The chain couples TRBV2 to TRBJ2-1; D unclear. Deletions cut 0 bases from V and 5 bases from J, with 23 bases between. In germline, CDR1 is SNHLY, CDR2 FYNNEI. This CDR3 is built from 19 residues. CDR3 amino acids: CASSEASPWSHPGDNEQFF. Here the CDR3 DNA reads TGTGCCAGCAGTGAAGCCTCACCCTGGTCCCACCCTGGAGACAATGAGCAGTTCTTC.

The chain couples TRBV18 to TRBJ2-3; 7 bases match TRBD1. Per the germline V gene, CDR1 is KGHSH and CDR2 is LQKENI. The J segment lost 2 bases and the V segment lost 0 bases, leaving 8 bases of the junction unmatched. The CDR3 totals 17 residues. CDR3 in DNA: TGTGCCAGCTCACCACCGACAGGGTCAACTATCACAGATACGCAGTATTTT. Translation gives CASSPPTGSTITDTQYF.

The chain recombines TRBV2 with TRBJ2-5, with D tentatively TRBD1 (6 bases). Trimming left V 6 bases short and J 2 bases short, with 19 bases between. Germline CDR1 and CDR2: SNHLY and FYNNEI. There are 16 residues in the CDR3. DNA for the CDR3: TGTGCCAGCAGCAACTCAGGGGCAGACCAGCAAGAGACCCAGTACTTC. As protein: CASSNSGADQQETQYF.

The chain carries TRBV25-1 and TRBJ1-1; 7 bases line up with TRBD1. Germline values: CDR1 MGHDK, CDR2 SYGVNS. V lost 1 base to trimming and J lost 3 bases; unmatched junction nucleotides: 2. This CDR3 has 14 residues. The CDR3 DNA reads TGTGCCAGCAGTGAATTAGGACAGGACACTGAAGCTTTCTTT. This sequence encodes CASSELGQDTEAFF.

The chain carries TRBV7-2 and TRBJ1-1, with no clear D. Germline V gene data show CDR1 as SGHTA and CDR2 as FQGNSA. The length of the CDR3 is 14 residues. V was trimmed by 7 bases and J by 0 bases, leaving 12 bases between them. The CDR3 DNA is TGTGCCAGCATCCCGGCTAGATTGAACACTGAAGCTTTCTTT. It is translated as CASIPARLNTEAFF.

The chain links TRBV7-3 to TRBJ2-5; D perhaps matches TRBD2 (6 bases). This CDR3 is built from 13 residues. The germline V gene has CDR1 SGHTA and CDR2 FQGTGA. Trimming left V 3 bases short and J 5 bases short, with 10 bases between. The CDR3 protein is CASSLRGDETQYF. CDR3 DNA sequence: TGTGCCAGCAGCTTGCGGGGTGATGAGACCCAGTACTTC.

The genes are TRBV30 and TRBJ2-3, with TRBD2 as a possible D gene (5 bases). CDR1 and CDR2 (germline): GTSNPN, SVGIG (reference sequence). The CDR3 has 13 residues. V lost 4 bases and J lost 2, with 10 bases in between. In DNA form, the CDR3 reads TGTGCCTGGAAGTACGGACTCACAGATACGCAGTATTTT. Translation: CAWKYGLTDTQYF. The variable domain in full, completed from reference TRBV30 and TRBJ2-3, reads SQTIHQWPATLVQPVGSPLSLECTVEGTSNPNLYWYRQAAGRGLQLLFYSVGIGQISSEVPQNLSASRPQDRQFILSSKKLLLSDSGFYLCAWKYGLTDTQYFGPGTRLTVL.

The chain is built from TRBV6-1 and TRBJ2-1; weak D call: TRBD2 (6 bases). The germline V gene has CDR1 MNHNS and CDR2 SASEGT. Trimming removed 11 bases at V and 5 bases at J, with 16 bases between. The CDR3 extends over 13 amino acids. CDR3 bases: TGTGCCTCCCTCGACTGGAGGGACAATGAGCAGTTCTTC. Its protein product is CASLDWRDNEQFF.

V usage is TRBV5-1 and J usage is TRBJ1-2, with D possibly matching TRBD1 (5 bases). V lost 4 bases and J 4 bases, leaving 11 bases between the germline ends. This CDR3 contains 13 residues. The germline V gene has CDR1 SGHRS and CDR2 YFSETQ. This CDR3 reads CASSPYDSYGYTF. The CDR3 nucleotides are TGCGCCAGCAGCCCCTACGACAGCTATGGCTACACCTTC. Filled out from reference TRBV5-1 and TRBJ1-2, the complete variable domain reads KAGVTQTPRYLIKTRGQQVTLSCSPISGHRSVSWYQQTPGQGLQFLFEYFSETQRNKGNFPGRFSGRQFSNSRSEMNVSTLELGDSALYLCASSPYDSYGYTFGSGTRLTVV.

The V call is TRBV4-1, the J call TRBJ2-2, with D perhaps matching TRBD1 (5 bases). Germline assignment: CDR1 MGHRA and CDR2 YSYEKL. This CDR3 region has 16 residues. The germline V and J ends were trimmed by 1 base and 6 bases, with 15 bases remaining between them. CDR3 nucleotides: TGCGCCAGCAGCCAAGGCTTGGGGCAGGGCGCCGGGGAGCTGTTTTTT. It codes for CASSQGLGQGAGELFF.